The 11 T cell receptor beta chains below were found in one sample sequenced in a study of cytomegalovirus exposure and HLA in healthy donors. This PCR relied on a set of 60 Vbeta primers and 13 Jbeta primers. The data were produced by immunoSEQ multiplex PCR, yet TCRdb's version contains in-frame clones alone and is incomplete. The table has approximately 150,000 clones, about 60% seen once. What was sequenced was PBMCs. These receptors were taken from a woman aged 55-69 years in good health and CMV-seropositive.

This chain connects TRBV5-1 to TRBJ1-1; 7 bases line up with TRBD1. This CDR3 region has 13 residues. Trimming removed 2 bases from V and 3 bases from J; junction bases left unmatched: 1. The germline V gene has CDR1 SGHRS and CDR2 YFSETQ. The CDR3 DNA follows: TGCGCCAGCAGCTTTACAGGGGACACTGAAGCTTTCTTT. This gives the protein CASSFTGDTEAFF.

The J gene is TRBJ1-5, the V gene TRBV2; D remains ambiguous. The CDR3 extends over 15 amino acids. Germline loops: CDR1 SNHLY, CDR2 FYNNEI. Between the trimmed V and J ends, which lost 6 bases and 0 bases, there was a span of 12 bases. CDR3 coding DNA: TGTGCCAGCAGCGAATGGCACAGTAGCAATCAGCCCCAGCATTTT. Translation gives CASSEWHSSNQPQHF. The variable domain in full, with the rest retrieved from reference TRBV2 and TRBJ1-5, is EPEVTQTPSHQVTQMGQEVILRCVPISNHLYFYWYRQILGQKVEFLVSFYNNEISEKSEIFDDQFSVERPDGSNFTLKIRSTKLEDSAMYFCASSEWHSSNQPQHFGDGTRLSIL.

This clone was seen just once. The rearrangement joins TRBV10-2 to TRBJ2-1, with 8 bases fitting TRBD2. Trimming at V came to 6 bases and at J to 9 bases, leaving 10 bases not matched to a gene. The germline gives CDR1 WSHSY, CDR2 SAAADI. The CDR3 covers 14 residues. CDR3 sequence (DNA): TGCGCCAGCAGGTCCCCGGGAGGGCCAGGTGAGCAGTTCTTC. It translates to CASRSPGGPGEQFF.

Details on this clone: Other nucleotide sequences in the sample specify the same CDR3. CDR3 loop: CASSYRQANSPLHF. CDR3 in DNA: TGTGCCAGCAGTTACCGACAGGCTAATTCACCCCTCCACTTT. V usage is TRBV6-5 and J usage is TRBJ1-6; maybe TRBD1 (6 bases). CDR3 length equals 14 residues. V lost 2 bases to trimming and J lost 6 bases, with 8 bases between them. CDR1 and CDR2 (germline): MNHEY, SVGAGI.

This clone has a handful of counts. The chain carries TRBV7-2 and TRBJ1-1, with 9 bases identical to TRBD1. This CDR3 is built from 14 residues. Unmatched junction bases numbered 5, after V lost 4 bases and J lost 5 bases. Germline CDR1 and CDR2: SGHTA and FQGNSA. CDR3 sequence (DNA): TGTGCCAGCAGCTGGGACAGGGAGGGGACTGAAGCTTTCTTT. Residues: CASSWDREGTEAFF.

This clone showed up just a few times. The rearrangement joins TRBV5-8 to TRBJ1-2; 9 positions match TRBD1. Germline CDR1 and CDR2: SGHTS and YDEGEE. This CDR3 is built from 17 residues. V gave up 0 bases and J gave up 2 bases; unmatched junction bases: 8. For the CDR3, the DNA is TGTGCCAGCAGCTTGGCTGGGACAGGGAGAAGGAACTATGGCTACACCTTC. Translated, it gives CASSLAGTGRRNYGYTF.

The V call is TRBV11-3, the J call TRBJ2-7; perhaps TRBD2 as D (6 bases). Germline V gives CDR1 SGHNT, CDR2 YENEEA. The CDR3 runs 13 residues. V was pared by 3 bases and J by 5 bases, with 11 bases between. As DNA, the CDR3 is TGTGCCAGCAGCTTGGGTGCGGGGCACGAGCAGTACTTC. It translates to CASSLGAGHEQYF.

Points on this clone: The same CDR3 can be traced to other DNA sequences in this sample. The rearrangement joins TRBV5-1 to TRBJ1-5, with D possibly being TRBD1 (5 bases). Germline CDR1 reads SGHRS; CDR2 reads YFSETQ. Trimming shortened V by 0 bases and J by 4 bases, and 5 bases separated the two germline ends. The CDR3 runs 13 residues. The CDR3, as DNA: TGCGCCAGCAGCTTGGGACAGAATCAGCCCCAGCATTTT. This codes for CASSLGQNQPQHF. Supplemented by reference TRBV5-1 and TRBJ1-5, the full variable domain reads KAGVTQTPRYLIKTRGQQVTLSCSPISGHRSVSWYQQTPGQGLQFLFEYFSETQRNKGNFPGRFSGRQFSNSRSEMNVSTLELGDSALYLCASSLGQNQPQHFGDGTRLSIL.

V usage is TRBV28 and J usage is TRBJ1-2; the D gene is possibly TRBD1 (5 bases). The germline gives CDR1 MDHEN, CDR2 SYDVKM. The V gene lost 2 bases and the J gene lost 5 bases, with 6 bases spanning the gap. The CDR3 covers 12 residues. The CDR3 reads CASSLRGYGYTF. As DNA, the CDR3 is TGTGCCAGCAGTTTAAGGGGATATGGCTACACCTTC.

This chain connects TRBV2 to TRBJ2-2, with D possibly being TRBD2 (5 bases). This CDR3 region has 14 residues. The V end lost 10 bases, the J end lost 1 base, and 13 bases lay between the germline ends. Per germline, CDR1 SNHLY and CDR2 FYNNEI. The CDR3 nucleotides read TGTGCCACCTCGGGGTGGCTGAACACCGGGGAGCTGTTTTTT. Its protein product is CATSGWLNTGELFF.

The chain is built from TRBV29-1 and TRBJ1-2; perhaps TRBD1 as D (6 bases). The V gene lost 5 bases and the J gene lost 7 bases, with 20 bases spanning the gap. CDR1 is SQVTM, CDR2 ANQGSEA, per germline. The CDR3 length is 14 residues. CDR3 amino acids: CSVSGAGVGSGYTF. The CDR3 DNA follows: TGCAGCGTTAGTGGGGCAGGGGTTGGGAGTGGCTACACCTTC.